Following are 6 T cell receptor beta chains from one sample sequenced in a study of CD8+ T cells in alopecia areata. Investigators isolated RNA and reverse transcribed it into cDNA to act as the sequencing template. Generated by immunoSEQ multiplex PCR, the TCRdb table keeps only in-frame clones and is missing some. The table shows some 200,000 clones, with approximately 47% occurring only once. Treatment: oral pan-JAK inhibitor, 5-10 mg twice daily. The material sequenced was CD4+ T cells sorted from blood, taken at roughly week 38, from a patient treated with tofacitinib. The receptors here all came from a human donor with alopecia areata.

V gene TRBV2 combines with J gene TRBJ2-7; TRBD2 agrees at 7 bases. The germline V gene has CDR1 SNHLY and CDR2 FYNNEI. After removal of 8 bases from V and 3 bases from J, the junction contained 4 bases not matched to a gene. The CDR3 sequence is 12 residues long. The CDR3 here is CASCGEGYEQYF. The CDR3, as DNA: TGTGCCAGCTGCGGGGAGGGCTACGAGCAGTACTTC.

The V and J genes are TRBV29-1 and TRBJ1-4; maybe TRBD1 (6 bases). The V and J ends lost 4 bases and 4 bases respectively, with 10 bases between them. The CDR3 has 13 amino acids. CDR1 is SQVTM and CDR2 is ANQGSEA in the germline V gene. CDR3 DNA: TGCAGCGTTGGGGACACCGGTAATGAAAAACTGTTTTTT. It translates to CSVGDTGNEKLFF.

The rearrangement uses TRBV18 and TRBJ2-7; D may be TRBD2 (6 bases). The germline gives CDR1 KGHSH, CDR2 LQKENI. The V and J ends lost 2 bases and 0 bases respectively, with 11 bases between them. This CDR3 comprises 15 residues. Here the CDR3 reads CASSPGGTASYEQYF. The CDR3 nucleotides read TGTGCCAGCTCACCAGGGGGGACGGCCTCCTACGAGCAGTACTTC.

This clone was counted many times. The chain's CDR3 is CASSATGTDGEQYF. As DNA, the CDR3 is TGTGCCAGCAGCGCCACCGGGACGGATGGCGAGCAGTACTTC. The chain employs TRBV9 and TRBJ2-7; D may be TRBD1 or TRBD2 (5 bases each). The CDR3 totals 14 residues. Trimming cost V 3 bases and J 6 bases, with 16 bases left between them. The germline V gene has CDR1 SGDLS and CDR2 YYNGEE.

This chain joins TRBV7-2 and TRBJ1-2; TRBD1 agrees at 10 bases. This CDR3 is 14 amino acids long. Germline values: CDR1 SGHTA, CDR2 FQGNSA. V lost 6 bases, J lost 8 bases, and 9 bases stayed unmatched. The DNA for the CDR3 is TGTGCCAGCAGGCCGGGACAGGGGATTAAGGGCTACACCTTC. It codes for CASRPGQGIKGYTF.

As regards this clone: A much larger clonotype is one base distant, so this may be a read error. The rearrangement joins TRBV7-2 to TRBJ2-7; no definite D call. Trimming took off 5 bases at V and 3 bases at J, with 5 bases between the two ends. The CDR3 has 11 amino acids. Germline V gene data show CDR1 as SGHTA and CDR2 as FQGNSA. The CDR3 region is CASSPNYEQYF. DNA of the CDR3: TGTGCCAGCAGCCCAAACTACGAGCAGTACTTC.